The source of this T cell receptor (beta chain) is a study of control samples from healthy donors and cancer patients. Trimming cost V 5 bases and J 7 bases; bases outside gene matches: 7. CDR3 size: 16 residues. Looked up from germline, CDR1 is SGHTA and CDR2 is FQGNSA. Clones were sequenced by immunoSEQ multiplex PCR, and TCRdb holds only the in-frame ones, with some missing. The sample has around 64,000 clones, approximately 89% seen once; the top ten hold approximately 5%. Sequenced: PBMCs. The V and J genes are TRBV7-2 and TRBJ2-1, with 14 bases that match TRBD2. This receptor was obtained from a man in his 60s with colorectal cancer. The CDR3 loop is CASSPGTSGGQNEQFF. For the CDR3, the DNA is TGTGCCAGCAGCCCCGGGACTAGCGGGGGACAGAATGAGCAGTTCTTC.